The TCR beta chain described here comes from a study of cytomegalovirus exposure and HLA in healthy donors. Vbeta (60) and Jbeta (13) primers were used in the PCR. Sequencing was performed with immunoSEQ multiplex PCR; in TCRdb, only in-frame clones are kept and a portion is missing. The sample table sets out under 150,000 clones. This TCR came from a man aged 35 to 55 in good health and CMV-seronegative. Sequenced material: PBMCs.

Written as DNA, the CDR3 is TGTGCCAGCAGCAACGGGACAGGGATTCGGTCCTACAATGAGCAGTTCTTC. Amino acids: CASSNGTGIRSYNEQFF. J is TRBJ2-1 and V is TRBV11-2; TRBD1 aligns across 9 bases. CDR1 and CDR2 from the germline V gene are SGHAT and FQNNGV. The CDR3 has 17 amino acids. The trim removed 5 bases at V and 1 base at J, leaving 9 bases unmatched.